These 31 T cell receptor beta chains share one sample of origin, sequenced in a study of T-cell memory formation after mild COVID-19. MiXCR, applied by TCRdb to the 5' RACE reads, yields one record per CDR3 protein. The table shows roughly 500,000 distinct CDR3 sequences, with approximately 20% occurring only once. Material: PBMCs or a T cell subset sorted from them (not recorded which). The receptors derive from an adult woman who had mild COVID-19 (a few samples of this study predate the infection). Cell type and time point are not known.

A few counts support this clonotype. CDR3 protein: CASSLDWPAGYEQYF. In DNA form, the CDR3 reads TGCGCCAGCAGCTTGGACTGGCCCGCCGGCTACGAGCAGTACTTC. The chain links TRBV5-1 to TRBJ2-7; no clear D gene. The CDR3 is 15 amino acids. V was cut by 0 bases and J by 3 bases, with 13 bases left in between. Germline-derived CDR1 and CDR2 are SGHRS and YFSETQ.

V gene TRBV7-9 combines with J gene TRBJ2-2, with 7 bases lining up with TRBD2. The CDR3 has 12 residues. Germline V gene sequence: CDR1 SEHNR, CDR2 FQNEAQ (reference sequence). V lost 5 bases to trimming and J lost 6 bases; unmatched junction nucleotides: 0. Here the CDR3 DNA reads TGTGCCAGCAGCCGGGGGGCCGGGGAGCTGTTTTTT. Translated, it gives CASSRGAGELFF.

This chain connects TRBV12-3 or TRBV12-4 to TRBJ2-1; perhaps TRBD2 as D (6 bases). V lost 4 bases and J lost 3, with 10 bases in between. The CDR3 extends over 14 amino acids. CDR3: CASSSLAFYNEQFF. CDR3 DNA sequence: TGTGCCAGCAGTTCGCTAGCGTTCTACAATGAGCAGTTCTTC.

The V call is TRBV7-6, the J call TRBJ2-6, with 8 bases matching TRBD2. This CDR3 region has 17 residues. Germline assignment: CDR1 SGHVS and CDR2 FNYEAQ. Germline trimming cut 4 bases from V and 1 base from J; bases unmatched to any gene: 6. The CDR3 bases are TGTGCCAGCAGCTCGACGGGGGGGAGGTCTGGGGCCAACGTCCTGACTTTC. Translating it yields CASSSTGGRSGANVLTF.

This clonotype appeared a few times. V is TRBV7-6 and J is TRBJ1-1; D not certain. The CDR3 is 14 residues long. With 2 bases removed from V and 2 bases from J, the gap between germline ends came to 9 bases. Looked up from germline, CDR1 is SGHVS and CDR2 is FNYEAQ. CDR3: CASSLLGSNTEAFF. CDR3 in DNA: TGTGCCAGCAGCTTACTTGGGTCTAACACTGAAGCTTTCTTT.

There are a few counts of this clonotype. The genes are TRBV4-2 and TRBJ1-6; possibly TRBD1 for D (5 bases). The germline V gene encodes CDR1 LGHNA and CDR2 YNFKEQ. CDR3 length: 11 amino acids. Trimming cost V 1 base and J 14 bases, with 6 bases left between them. CDR3: CASSQGGSLHF. The CDR3 region has the DNA TGTGCCAGCAGCCAAGGGGGGTCCCTCCACTTT.

This clonotype turned up a few times. The chain uses TRBV7-9 and TRBJ2-5; TRBD2 agrees at 7 bases. The J segment lost 0 bases and the V segment lost 4 bases, leaving 5 bases of the junction unmatched. The germline V gene has CDR1 SEHNR and CDR2 FQNEAQ (reference sequence). The CDR3 covers 15 residues. Here the CDR3 reads CASSSRAGNQETQYF. CDR3 in DNA: TGTGCCAGCAGCTCAAGAGCGGGAAACCAAGAGACCCAGTACTTC.

This chain uses TRBV7-6 with TRBJ1-5, with 7 positions matching TRBD1. The germline CDR1 and CDR2 sequences are SGHVS and FNYEAQ. This CDR3 comprises 15 residues. Germline trimming cut 3 bases from V and 8 bases from J; bases unmatched to any gene: 10. CDR3 bases: TGTGCCAGCAGCTTTAGACAGGGACCAACGGAGCCCCAGCATTTT. It translates to CASSFRQGPTEPQHF.

V is TRBV20-1 and J is TRBJ2-4, with D perhaps TRBD1 or TRBD2 (6 bases each). CDR3 size: 13 residues. Germline V CDR1 and CDR2: DFQATT, SNEGSKA (reference sequence). Trimming removed 4 bases from V and 9 bases from J, with 16 bases in between. This chain's CDR3 is CSAMGGRPIIQYF. CDR3 nucleotides: TGCAGTGCTATGGGGGGCAGGCCTATCATTCAGTACTTC.

This chain links TRBV30 with TRBJ2-5; D is possibly TRBD1 (5 bases). Germline loops: CDR1 GTSNPN, CDR2 SVGIG (reference sequence). Trimming cost V 0 bases and J 1 base, with 15 bases left between them. The CDR3 runs 16 residues. The CDR3 coding sequence is TGTGCCTGGAGTGTACTGGACACCCTATCCCAAGAGACCCAGTACTTC. It specifies CAWSVLDTLSQETQYF.

V is TRBV7-9 and J is TRBJ2-1, with 7 bases lining up with TRBD1. CDR3 size: 15 residues. The trim removed 1 base at V and 3 bases at J, leaving 3 bases unmatched. CDR1 is SEHNR, CDR2 FQNEAQ, per germline (reference sequence). The CDR3 here is CASSLVQGVYNEQFF. Here the CDR3 DNA reads TGTGCCAGCAGCTTAGTTCAGGGGGTCTACAATGAGCAGTTCTTC.

The chain is built from TRBV30 and TRBJ2-7, with TRBD2 as a possible D gene (7 bases). The germline V gene has CDR1 GTSNPN and CDR2 SVGIG (reference sequence). V lost 2 bases and J 6 bases, leaving 17 bases between the germline ends. This CDR3 comprises 14 residues. The CDR3 region is CAWSFGGGPREQYF. As DNA, the CDR3 is TGTGCCTGGAGTTTTGGGGGGGGCCCGCGCGAGCAGTACTTC.

This clonotype came up a few times. The genes are TRBV29-1 and TRBJ2-1; 8 positions agree with TRBD2. CDR3 length: 13 residues. The J segment lost 6 bases and the V segment lost 7 bases, leaving 8 bases of the junction unmatched. Germline V lookup: CDR1 SQVTM, CDR2 ANQGSEA. As DNA, the CDR3 is TGCAGCGCTTCGGGACTAGGCCCCAATGAGCAGTTCTTC. Translation gives CSASGLGPNEQFF.

This sequence joins TRBV28 and TRBJ2-7, with a weak D call TRBD1 (6 bases). This CDR3 contains 13 residues. With 3 bases removed from V and 6 bases from J, the gap between germline ends came to 12 bases. Germline V gene data show CDR1 as MDHEN and CDR2 as SYDVKM. This chain's CDR3 is CASSFGGPGEQYF. CDR3 bases: TGTGCCAGCAGTTTTGGGGGCCCGGGCGAGCAGTACTTC.

The rearrangement joins TRBV11-2 to TRBJ2-1, with no clear D. The CDR3 loop spans 14 amino acids. V lost 1 base to trimming and J lost 7 bases, with 11 bases between them. Germline CDR1 and CDR2: SGHAT and FQNNGV. The CDR3 sequence: CASSLVRGRNEQFF. The CDR3 nucleotides are TGTGCCAGCAGCTTAGTTCGTGGTCGGAATGAGCAGTTCTTC.

A few counts support this clonotype. The J gene is TRBJ2-5, the V gene TRBV19; D is perhaps TRBD2 (5 bases). V lost 8 bases and J lost 1, with 20 bases in between. The CDR3 loop spans 16 amino acids. Germline V gives CDR1 LNHDA, CDR2 SQIVND (reference sequence). CDR3 amino acids: CASSPGGGYFQETQYF. In DNA, the CDR3 is TGTGCCAGTTCCCCCGGTGGCGGGTATTTCCAAGAGACCCAGTACTTC. Combining the CDR3 with reference TRBV19 and TRBJ2-5 gives the whole variable domain DGGITQSPKYLFRKEGQNVTLSCEQNLNHDAMYWYRQDPGQGLRLIYYSQIVNDFQKGDIAEGYSVSREKKESFPLTVTSAQKNPTAFYLCASSPGGGYFQETQYFGPGTRLLVL.

This clonotype has just one count. The chain is built from TRBV30 and TRBJ2-7; 9 bases match TRBD2. V lost 1 base to trimming and J lost 2 bases; unmatched junction nucleotides: 18. The CDR3 extends over 19 amino acids. Germline CDR1 is GTSNPN and CDR2 is SVGIG (reference sequence). The CDR3 region is CAWSAPVPGTSSTPYEQYF. The CDR3 nucleotides are TGTGCCTGGAGTGCCCCTGTTCCCGGGACTAGCAGTACCCCCTACGAGCAGTACTTC.

This chain connects TRBV7-2 to TRBJ2-7, with no clear D. The CDR3 totals 15 residues. From germline, CDR1 is SGHTA and CDR2 FQGNSA. V lost 2 bases and J lost 6, with 17 bases in between. This CDR3 is CASSLIGEVGPEQYF. CDR3 nucleotide sequence: TGTGCCAGCAGCTTAATTGGAGAGGTAGGCCCCGAGCAGTACTTC.

There are many counts of this clonotype. The genes are TRBV10-3 and TRBJ1-2; D is undetermined. The CDR3 has 14 residues. V lost 3 bases and J 6 bases, leaving 14 bases between the germline ends. The germline gives CDR1 ENHRY, CDR2 SYGVKD. CDR3 residues: CAISDLRVVDGYTF. In nucleotides, the CDR3 is TGTGCCATCAGTGATTTGAGGGTGGTGGATGGCTACACCTTC.

CDR3: CASSLISPGALGLETQYF. The DNA of the CDR3 is TGTGCCAGCAGTTTAATCTCCCCAGGGGCTTTGGGGCTAGAGACCCAGTACTTC. This rearrangement joins TRBV12-3 or TRBV12-4 to TRBJ2-5, with D possibly TRBD1 on 6 matching bases. The ends were cut back, 2 bases at V and 4 bases at J, with 23 bases in the middle. The length of the CDR3 is 18 residues.

This clonotype was counted ten times or more. The gene calls are TRBV20-1 and TRBJ1-1; the D gene is possibly TRBD1 (6 bases). There are 14 residues in the CDR3. The germline CDR1 and CDR2 sequences are DFQATT and SNEGSKA (reference sequence). Between the trimmed V and J ends, which lost 6 bases and 3 bases, there was a span of 17 bases. The DNA for the CDR3 is TGCAGTGCCAAGTGGGGGGGCAGGGACACTGAAGCTTTCTTT. Translation gives CSAKWGGRDTEAFF.

This clonotype was recorded a few times. The CDR3, as DNA: TGTGCCAGCAGTTCCCCCGGGACTAGCGCGGCGGGTACGCAGTATTTT. Translating gives CASSSPGTSAAGTQYF. The chain recombines TRBV6-2 or TRBV6-3 with TRBJ2-3; TRBD2 agrees at 10 bases. The junction had 12 bases not matched to a gene; V was cut back by 4 bases and J by 8 bases. The CDR3 is 16 residues long. CDR1 MNHEY and CDR2 SVGEGT come from the germline V gene.

This chain links TRBV7-3 with TRBJ2-1; maybe TRBD1 (5 bases). Per germline, CDR1 SGHTA and CDR2 FQGTGA. V was trimmed by 5 bases and J by 6 bases, leaving 14 bases between them. The CDR3 loop spans 14 amino acids. The CDR3 DNA reads as TGTGCCAGCAGCCCCGGGCAGGGTGGCAATGAGCAGTTCTTC. Residues: CASSPGQGGNEQFF.

This sequence joins TRBV29-1 and TRBJ2-2; either TRBD1 or TRBD2 may fit D (5 bases each). V was cut by 7 bases and J by 3 bases, with 6 bases left in between. Germline CDR1 reads SQVTM; CDR2 reads ANQGSEA. The CDR3 is 11 amino acids. CDR3 bases: TGCAGCGGAGGGGACACCGGGGAGCTGTTTTTT. Translating it yields CSGGDTGELFF.

There are a few counts of this clonotype. This rearrangement joins TRBV7-2 to TRBJ1-1; D is possibly TRBD1 (6 bases). Trimming removed 1 base at V and 5 bases at J, with 11 bases between. Germline CDR1 SGHTA, CDR2 FQGNSA. This CDR3 contains 14 residues. The CDR3 is CASSLDRAKTEAFF. In DNA form, the CDR3 reads TGTGCCAGCAGCTTAGACAGGGCCAAGACTGAAGCTTTCTTT.

The chain recombines TRBV15 with TRBJ2-3; D may correspond to TRBD1 or TRBD2 (6 bases each). This CDR3 comprises 15 residues. The V gene's germline CDR1 is LNHNV and CDR2 YYDKDF (reference sequence). V lost 3 bases and J lost 4, with 14 bases in between. Here the CDR3 reads CATSSQGPGADTQYF. Here the CDR3 DNA reads TGTGCCACCAGCAGCCAGGGGCCGGGGGCAGATACGCAGTATTTT.

This chain joins TRBV29-1 and TRBJ2-5; D is uncertain. The V end lost 3 bases, the J end lost 1 base, and 6 bases lay between the germline ends. This CDR3 has 12 amino acids. Germline lookup yields CDR1 SQVTM and CDR2 ANQGSEA. The CDR3 spells CSVDRLQETQYF. Written as DNA, the CDR3 is TGCAGCGTTGATCGGCTCCAAGAGACCCAGTACTTC.

V and J are TRBV2 and TRBJ2-7; the D gene is possibly TRBD1 (5 bases). This CDR3 is 14 amino acids long. From germline, CDR1 is SNHLY and CDR2 FYNNEI. Trimming stripped 4 bases from V and 0 bases from J, with 10 bases between. CDR3 amino acids: CASSGGRASYEQYF. The CDR3 DNA follows: TGTGCCAGCAGTGGGGGCAGGGCCTCCTACGAGCAGTACTTC.

This clonotype was detected a few times. The V gene is TRBV3-1, the J gene TRBJ2-5; tentatively, D is TRBD1 (6 bases). V was trimmed by 3 bases and J by 5 bases, leaving 19 bases between them. The CDR3 is 16 amino acids. Germline V CDR1 and CDR2: LGHDT, YNNKEL (reference sequence). In nucleotides, the CDR3 is TGTGCCAGCAGCCACGATGGCAGGGGCATGTGGGAGACCCAGTACTTC. This codes for CASSHDGRGMWETQYF.

This clonotype has just a few counts. The genes are TRBV4-1 and TRBJ1-1; D call uncertain. The CDR3 runs to 14 residues. V lost 5 bases to trimming and J lost 6 bases, with 16 bases between them. Germline CDR1 reads MGHRA; CDR2 reads YSYEKL. CDR3 DNA sequence: TGCGCCAGCAGCTCCAAACTCAGGAATCCTGAAGCTTTCTTT. Translating it yields CASSSKLRNPEAFF.

This clonotype has more than one count but fewer than ten. The chain recombines TRBV20-1 with TRBJ2-5, with D perhaps TRBD1 or TRBD2 (6 bases each). In germline, CDR1 is DFQATT, CDR2 SNEGSKA (reference sequence). The V gene lost 3 bases and the J gene lost 6 bases, with 20 bases spanning the gap. This CDR3 has 15 residues. The CDR3 reads CSASLSGAARKTQYF. The CDR3 DNA reads as TGCAGTGCTAGCTTATCGGGGGCCGCTCGAAAGACCCAGTACTTC.